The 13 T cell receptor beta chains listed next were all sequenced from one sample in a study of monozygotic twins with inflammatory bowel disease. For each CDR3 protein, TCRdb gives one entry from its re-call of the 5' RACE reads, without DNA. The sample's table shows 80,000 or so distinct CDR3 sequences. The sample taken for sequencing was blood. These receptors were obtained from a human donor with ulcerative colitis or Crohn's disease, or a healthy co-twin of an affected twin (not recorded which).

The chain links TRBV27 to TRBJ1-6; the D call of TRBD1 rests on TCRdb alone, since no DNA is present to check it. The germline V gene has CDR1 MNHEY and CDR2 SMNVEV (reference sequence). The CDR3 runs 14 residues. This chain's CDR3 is CASSWDRDNSPLHF.

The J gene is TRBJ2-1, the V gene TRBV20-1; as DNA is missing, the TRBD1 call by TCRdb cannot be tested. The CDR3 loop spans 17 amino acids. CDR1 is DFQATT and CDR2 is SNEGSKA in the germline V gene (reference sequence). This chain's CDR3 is CSARDWQGAISYNEQFF.

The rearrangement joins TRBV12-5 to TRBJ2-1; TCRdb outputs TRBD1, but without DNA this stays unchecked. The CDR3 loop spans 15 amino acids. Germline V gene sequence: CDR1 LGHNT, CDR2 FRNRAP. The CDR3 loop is CASGPPGRAYNEQFF. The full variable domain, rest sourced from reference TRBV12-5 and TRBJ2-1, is DARVTQTPRHKVTEMGQEVTMRCQPILGHNTVFWYRQTMMQGLELLAYFRNRAPLDDSGMPKDRFSAEMPDATLATLKIQPSEPRDSAVYFCASGPPGRAYNEQFFGPGTRLTVL.

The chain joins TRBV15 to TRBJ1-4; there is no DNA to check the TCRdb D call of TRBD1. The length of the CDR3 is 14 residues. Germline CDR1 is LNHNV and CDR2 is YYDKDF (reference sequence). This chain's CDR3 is CATSTNSGSEKLFF.

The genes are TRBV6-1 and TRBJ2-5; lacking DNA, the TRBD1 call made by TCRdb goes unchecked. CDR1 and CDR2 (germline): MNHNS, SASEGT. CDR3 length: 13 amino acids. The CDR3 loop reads CASSESGKETQYF.

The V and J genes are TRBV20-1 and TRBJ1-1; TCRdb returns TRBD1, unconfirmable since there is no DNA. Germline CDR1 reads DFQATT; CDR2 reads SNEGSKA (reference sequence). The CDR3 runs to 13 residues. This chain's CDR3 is CSGRPRGDTEAFF.

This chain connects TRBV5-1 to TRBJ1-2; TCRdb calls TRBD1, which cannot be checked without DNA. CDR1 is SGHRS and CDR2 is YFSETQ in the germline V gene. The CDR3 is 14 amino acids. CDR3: CASSFLTGSDGYTF.

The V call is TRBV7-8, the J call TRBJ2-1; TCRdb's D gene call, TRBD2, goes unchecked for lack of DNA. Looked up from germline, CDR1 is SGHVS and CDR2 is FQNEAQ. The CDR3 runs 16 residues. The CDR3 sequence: CASSLGGGGAYNEQFF.

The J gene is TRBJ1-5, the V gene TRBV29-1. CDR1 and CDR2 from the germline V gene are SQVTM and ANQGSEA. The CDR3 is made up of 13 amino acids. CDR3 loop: CSVAGLQDQPQHF.

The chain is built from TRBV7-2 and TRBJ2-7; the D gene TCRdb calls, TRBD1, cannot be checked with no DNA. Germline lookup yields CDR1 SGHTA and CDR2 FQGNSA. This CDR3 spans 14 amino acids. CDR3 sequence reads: CASSLGQPSYEQYF.

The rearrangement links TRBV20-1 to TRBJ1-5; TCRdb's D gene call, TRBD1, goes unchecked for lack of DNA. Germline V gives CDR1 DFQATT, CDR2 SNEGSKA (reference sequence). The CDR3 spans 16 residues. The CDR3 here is CSARDPRSGRVKPQHF.

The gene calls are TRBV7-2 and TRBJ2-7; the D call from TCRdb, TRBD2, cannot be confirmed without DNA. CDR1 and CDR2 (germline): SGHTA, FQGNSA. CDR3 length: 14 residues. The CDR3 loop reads CASSTRTRAYEQYF.

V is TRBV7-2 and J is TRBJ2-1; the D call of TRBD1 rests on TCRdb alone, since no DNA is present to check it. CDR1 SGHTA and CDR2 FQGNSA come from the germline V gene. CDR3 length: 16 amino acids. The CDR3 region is CASSSGGQSSYNEQFF.